Shown below are 24 T cell receptor beta chains from a single sample sequenced in a study of T cell responses to AZD1222 COVID-19 vaccine. Some clones are missing from TCRdb's copy, which holds only in-frame ones; the method was immunoSEQ multiplex PCR. The sample yields 85,000 to 90,000 clones, around nine tenths seen once. The sequenced sample was peripheral blood, obtained on day 0 of MenACWY control vaccination. Receptors were obtained from an adult in good health.

The chain recombines TRBV6-5 with TRBJ1-5; TRBD1 agrees at 8 bases. The junction had 4 bases not matched to a gene; V was cut back by 2 bases and J by 7 bases. This CDR3 has 14 residues. The V gene's germline CDR1 is MNHEY and CDR2 SVGAGI. The CDR3 nucleotides are TGTGCCAGCAGTTACCAACAGGGGGACCAGCCCCAGCATTTT. Its protein is CASSYQQGDQPQHF.

This chain connects TRBV7-2 to TRBJ1-4, with 9 bases aligning to TRBD1. Trimming cost V 6 bases and J 4 bases; bases outside gene matches: 12. The CDR3 has 17 residues. Germline V gives CDR1 SGHTA, CDR2 FQGNSA. CDR3 sequence reads: CASRVTGGERNNEKLFF. Written as DNA, the CDR3 is TGTGCCAGCAGGGTAACAGGGGGCGAGAGAAATAATGAAAAACTGTTTTTT.

The chain joins TRBV11-1 to TRBJ2-1; D possibly corresponds to TRBD1 (6 bases). The CDR3 length is 14 residues. Germline V CDR1 and CDR2: SGHAT, FQDESV (reference sequence). Trimming shortened V by 10 bases and J by 5 bases, and 18 bases separated the two germline ends. The CDR3 is CATSPGQSNNEQFF. CDR3 nucleotides: TGTGCCACGTCCCCTGGACAGAGCAACAATGAGCAGTTCTTC.

This clone was seen a single time. The rearrangement uses TRBV18 and TRBJ2-3; D may correspond to TRBD1 or TRBD2 (5 bases each). CDR3 length: 13 residues. The germline CDR1 and CDR2 sequences are KGHSH and LQKENI. Trimming took off 8 bases at V and 6 bases at J, with 15 bases between the two ends. DNA for the CDR3: TGTGCCAGCACGGGGACCACCGGGGATACGCAGTATTTT. Translation gives CASTGTTGDTQYF.

This clone was seen a single time. The rearrangement uses TRBV11-3 and TRBJ2-4; 9 nucleotides match TRBD1. Trimming cost V 5 bases and J 8 bases; bases outside gene matches: 7. The CDR3 totals 14 residues. Germline V gene data show CDR1 as SGHNT and CDR2 as YENEEA. CDR3 loop: CASSLGTGSDIQYF. CDR3 bases: TGTGCCAGCAGCCTCGGGACAGGGAGTGACATTCAGTACTTC.

In DNA, the CDR3 is TGCGCCAGCACTCAGGGAGTGAACACTGAAGCTTTCTTT. This sequence encodes CASTQGVNTEAFF. This chain connects TRBV5-1 to TRBJ1-1; the D gene is possibly TRBD1 (5 bases). The CDR3 is made up of 13 amino acids. Germline CDR1 is SGHRS and CDR2 is YFSETQ. Trimming took off 6 bases at V and 0 bases at J, with 9 bases between the two ends.

The CDR3 loop is CASSLLRDIGEKLFF. In DNA, the CDR3 is TGTGCCAGCAGTTTACTCCGGGACATAGGTGAAAAACTGTTTTTT. This chain joins TRBV27 and TRBJ1-4; TRBD1 might be the D (6 bases). V gave up 2 bases and J gave up 7 bases, with 14 bases separating them. Germline values: CDR1 MNHEY, CDR2 SMNVEV (reference sequence). CDR3 length equals 15 residues.

V gene TRBV7-9 combines with J gene TRBJ2-2; D ambiguous. Germline values: CDR1 SEHNR, CDR2 FQNEAQ (reference sequence). The V and J ends lost 0 bases and 3 bases respectively, with 8 bases between them. This CDR3 comprises 15 residues. The CDR3: CASSLALVDTGELFF. CDR3 bases: TGTGCCAGCAGCTTAGCGCTTGTCGACACCGGGGAGCTGTTTTTT.

This clone was counted once. The chain couples TRBV6-5 to TRBJ1-1; no clear D gene. V was trimmed by 6 bases and J by 0 bases, leaving 8 bases between them. This CDR3 is built from 13 residues. Looked up from germline, CDR1 is MNHEY and CDR2 is SVGAGI. CDR3 loop: CASRNKVNTEAFF. CDR3 nucleotide sequence: TGTGCCAGCAGGAATAAGGTGAACACTGAAGCTTTCTTT.

The V gene is TRBV7-2, the J gene TRBJ2-1; 7 bases map to TRBD2. Looked up from germline, CDR1 is SGHTA and CDR2 is FQGNSA. The CDR3 is 16 amino acids. The V gene end was trimmed by 5 bases and the J gene end by 7 bases; junction bases not matched to a gene: 14. CDR3 loop: CASSPLGTGGGNEQFF. The CDR3 bases are TGTGCCAGCAGCCCTTTGGGCACGGGGGGAGGTAATGAGCAGTTCTTC. Drawing the rest from reference TRBV7-2 and TRBJ2-1, the complete variable domain is GAGVSQSPSNKVTEKGKDVELRCDPISGHTALYWYRQSLGQGLEFLIYFQGNSAPDKSGLPSDRFSAERTGGSVSTLTIQRTQQEDSAVYLCASSPLGTGGGNEQFFGPGTRLTVL.

This chain links TRBV25-1 with TRBJ2-5; either TRBD1 or TRBD2 may fit D (6 bases each). The germline V gene encodes CDR1 MGHDK and CDR2 SYGVNS. This CDR3 comprises 17 residues. V was clipped by 0 bases and J by 2 bases, with 16 bases between them. The CDR3 protein is CASSEYFGGGGQETQYF. CDR3 nucleotides: TGTGCCAGCAGTGAATATTTCGGCGGAGGGGGGCAAGAGACCCAGTACTTC.

The chain joins TRBV6-4 to TRBJ1-1; perhaps TRBD1 as D (5 bases). The CDR3 is made up of 14 amino acids. Germline V CDR1 and CDR2: MRHNA, SNTAGT. Trimming left V 5 bases short and J 4 bases short, with 14 bases between. CDR3 amino acids: CASSPTQVSTEAFF. The CDR3 DNA follows: TGTGCCAGCAGTCCAACACAGGTCAGCACTGAAGCTTTCTTT.

J is TRBJ2-1 and V is TRBV10-3, with 7 bases matching TRBD1. The CDR3 totals 16 residues. J gave up 0 bases and V 5 bases, and 7 bases lay outside the gene matches. Germline V CDR1 and CDR2: ENHRY, SYGVKD. CDR3 DNA sequence: TGTGCCATCAGTAGCTCGACAGGGAGCTCCTACAATGAGCAGTTCTTC. Encoded protein: CAISSSTGSSYNEQFF.

V usage is TRBV9 and J usage is TRBJ1-6, with a tentative D call TRBD1 (6 bases). This CDR3 is built from 14 residues. Trimming took off 2 bases at V and 10 bases at J, with 13 bases between the two ends. The germline V gene encodes CDR1 SGDLS and CDR2 YYNGEE. The CDR3 coding sequence is TGTGCCAGCAGCGTCACACAGGGTGAATCACCCCTCCACTTT. It specifies CASSVTQGESPLHF.

J is TRBJ1-1 and V is TRBV15, with D possibly TRBD1 on 5 matching bases. The CDR3 is made up of 14 amino acids. Trimming left V 0 bases short and J 3 bases short, with 8 bases between. The germline V gene has CDR1 LNHNV and CDR2 YYDKDF (reference sequence). The CDR3 is CATSRDGADTEAFF. CDR3 coding DNA: TGTGCCACCAGCAGAGATGGGGCGGACACTGAAGCTTTCTTT.

The chain recombines TRBV27 with TRBJ1-1; D is ambiguous. V gave up 3 bases and J gave up 0 bases, with 5 bases separating them. The V gene's germline CDR1 is MNHEY and CDR2 SMNVEV (reference sequence). This CDR3 is 13 amino acids long. The chain's CDR3 is CASSLLVNTEAFF. The DNA for the CDR3 is TGTGCCAGCAGTTTGCTAGTGAACACTGAAGCTTTCTTT.

The chain links TRBV10-1 to TRBJ2-1, with 12 bases that match TRBD2. V gave up 5 bases and J gave up 3 bases; unmatched junction bases: 5. The CDR3 is 16 amino acids. CDR1 WNHNN and CDR2 SYGVQD come from the germline V gene (reference sequence). The CDR3 DNA is TGCGCCAGCAGTTCCCTGGGACTAGCGGGCTACAATGAGCAGTTCTTC. Protein: CASSSLGLAGYNEQFF.

The chain recombines TRBV4-3 with TRBJ1-1; D is uncertain. Germline V gives CDR1 LGHNA, CDR2 YSLEER. This CDR3 has 14 residues. V was cut by 0 bases and J by 1 base, with 6 bases left in between. The CDR3 DNA sequence: TGCGCCAGCAGCCAAGATATGGCGAACACTGAAGCTTTCTTT. Its protein product is CASSQDMANTEAFF.

This sequence joins TRBV2 and TRBJ1-4; D is unresolved. Germline lookup yields CDR1 SNHLY and CDR2 FYNNEI. This CDR3 is 16 amino acids long. Deletions cut 6 bases from V and 0 bases from J, with 14 bases between. Here the CDR3 reads CASSGKSPSTNEKLFF. CDR3 DNA: TGTGCCAGCAGCGGAAAATCCCCATCAACTAATGAAAAACTGTTTTTT.

The chain employs TRBV12-1 and TRBJ2-7; the table gives TRBD1 as D, unverified against the DNA. TRBV12-1 constitutes a pseudogene. The CDR3 extends over 14 amino acids. CDR3: CASSAYNRSYEQYF. The DNA of the CDR3 is TGTGCCAGCAGCGCGTATAACAGGTCCTACGAGCAGTACTTC.

V usage is TRBV5-1 and J usage is TRBJ2-3; TRBD2 matches 10 bases. V trimming: 4 bases; J trimming: 0 bases; junction bases outside the gene matches: 5. The CDR3 runs to 16 residues. Germline lookup yields CDR1 SGHRS and CDR2 YFSETQ. As DNA, the CDR3 is TGCGCCAGCAGCGAAGGACTAGCGGCTAGCACAGATACGCAGTATTTT. Residues: CASSEGLAASTDTQYF.

The CDR3 region has the DNA TGTGCCACCTCACTGGACAGGGCCAGAGGTGGCTACACCTTC. Protein sequence: CATSLDRARGGYTF. The V call is TRBV15, the J call TRBJ1-2; 8 bases are shared with TRBD1. The CDR3 has 14 residues. The germline V gene has CDR1 LNHNV and CDR2 YYDKDF (reference sequence). J was trimmed by 7 bases and V by 8 bases; bases with no gene match: 12.

Comments on this clone: At one end the junction does not follow the germline gene, possibly because of a read error. The rearrangement links TRBV29-1 to TRBJ1-4; tentatively, D is TRBD1 (6 bases). Germline assignment: CDR1 SQVTM and CDR2 ANQGSEA. CDR3 length: 11 residues. CDR3 sequence: CSAERGGDVFF. As DNA, the CDR3 is TGCAGCGCTGAAAGGGGGGGAGACGTGTTTTTT. Together with reference TRBV29-1 and TRBJ1-4, the CDR3 gives the full variable domain: SAVISQKPSRDICQRGTSLTIQCQVDSQVTMMFWYRQQPGQSLTLIATANQGSEATYESGFVIDKFPISRPNLTFSTLTVSNMSPEDSSIYLCSAERGGDVFFGSGTQLSVL.

As to this clone: One end of the junction does not line up with germline, which may come from a read error. J is TRBJ2-1 and V is TRBV13; D is possibly TRBD1 or TRBD2 (5 bases each). CDR1 PRHDT and CDR2 FYEKMQ come from the germline V gene (reference sequence). The CDR3 has 15 amino acids. The CDR3 here is CASSSPGTSNNEQFF. The CDR3 nucleotides are TGTGCCAGCAGCTCACCCGGGACCTCCAACAATGAGCAGTTCTTC. Filled out from reference TRBV13 and TRBJ2-1, the complete variable domain reads AAGVIQSPRHLIKEKRETATLKCYPIPRHDTVYWYQQGPGQDPQFLISFYEKMQSDKGSIPDRFSAQQFSDYHSELNMSSLELGDSALYFCASSSPGTSNNEQFFGPGTRLTVL.